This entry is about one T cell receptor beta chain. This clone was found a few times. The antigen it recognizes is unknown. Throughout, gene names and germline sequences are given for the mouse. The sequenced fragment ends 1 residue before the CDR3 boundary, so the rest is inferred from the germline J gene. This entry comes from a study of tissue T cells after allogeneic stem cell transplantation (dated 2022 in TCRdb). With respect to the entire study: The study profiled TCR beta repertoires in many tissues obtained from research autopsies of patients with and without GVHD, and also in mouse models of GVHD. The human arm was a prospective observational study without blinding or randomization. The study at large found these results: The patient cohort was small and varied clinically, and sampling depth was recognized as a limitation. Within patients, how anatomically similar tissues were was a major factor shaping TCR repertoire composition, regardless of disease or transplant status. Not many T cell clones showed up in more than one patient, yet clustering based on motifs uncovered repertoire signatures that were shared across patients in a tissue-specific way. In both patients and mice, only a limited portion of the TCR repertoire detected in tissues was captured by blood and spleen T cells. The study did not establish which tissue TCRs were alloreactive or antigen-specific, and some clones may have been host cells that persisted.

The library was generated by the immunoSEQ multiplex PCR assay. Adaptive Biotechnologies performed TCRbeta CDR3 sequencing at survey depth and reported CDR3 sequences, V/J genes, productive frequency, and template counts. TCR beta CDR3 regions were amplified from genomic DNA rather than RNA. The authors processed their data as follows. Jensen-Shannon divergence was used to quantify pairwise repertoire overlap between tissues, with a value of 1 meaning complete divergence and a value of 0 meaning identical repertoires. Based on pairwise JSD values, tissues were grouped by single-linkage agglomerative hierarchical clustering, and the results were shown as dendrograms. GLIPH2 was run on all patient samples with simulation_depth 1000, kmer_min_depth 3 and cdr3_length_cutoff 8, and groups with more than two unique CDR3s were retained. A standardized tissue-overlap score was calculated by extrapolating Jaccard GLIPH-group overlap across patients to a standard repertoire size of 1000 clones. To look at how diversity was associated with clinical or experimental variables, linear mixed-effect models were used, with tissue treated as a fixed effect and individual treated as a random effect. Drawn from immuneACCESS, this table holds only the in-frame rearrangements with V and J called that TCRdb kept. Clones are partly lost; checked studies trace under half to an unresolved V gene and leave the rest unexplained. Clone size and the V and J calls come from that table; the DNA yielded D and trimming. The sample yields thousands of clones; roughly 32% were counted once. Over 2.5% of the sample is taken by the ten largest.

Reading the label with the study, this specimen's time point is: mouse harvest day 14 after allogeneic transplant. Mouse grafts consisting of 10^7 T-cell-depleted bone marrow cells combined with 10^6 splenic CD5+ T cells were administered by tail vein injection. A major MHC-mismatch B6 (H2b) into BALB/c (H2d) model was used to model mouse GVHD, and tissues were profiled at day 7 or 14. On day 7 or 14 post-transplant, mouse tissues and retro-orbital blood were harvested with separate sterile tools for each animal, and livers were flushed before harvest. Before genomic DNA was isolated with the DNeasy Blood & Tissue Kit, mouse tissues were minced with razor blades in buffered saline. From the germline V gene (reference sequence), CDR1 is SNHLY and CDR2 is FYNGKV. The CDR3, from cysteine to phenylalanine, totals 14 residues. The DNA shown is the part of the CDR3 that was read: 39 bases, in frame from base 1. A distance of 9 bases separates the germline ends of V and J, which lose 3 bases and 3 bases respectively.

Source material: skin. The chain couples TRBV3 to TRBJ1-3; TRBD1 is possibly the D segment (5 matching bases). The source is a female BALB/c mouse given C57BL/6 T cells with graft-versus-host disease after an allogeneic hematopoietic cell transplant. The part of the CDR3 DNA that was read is TGTGCCAGCAGCTTCCACGGGGGTGGAAATACGCTCTAT. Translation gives CASSFHGGGNTLY. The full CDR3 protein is CASSFHGGGNTLYF.